A single sample is the source of the 24 T cell receptor beta chains below, sequenced in a study of blood T cell repertoires in COVID-19. Using immunoSEQ multiplex PCR, the repertoire was profiled, and TCRdb retains in-frame clones only, with some absent. The sample has a few hundred thousand clones, around four fifths seen once. Sequencing was done on a sample of peripheral blood. All receptors come from a man in his 60s who had recovered from COVID-19.

This chain connects TRBV11-3 to TRBJ2-1; D may be TRBD2 (7 bases). Germline CDR1 and CDR2: SGHNT and YENEEA. V lost 1 base and J 8 bases, leaving 21 bases between the germline ends. The CDR3 extends over 17 amino acids. The DNA for the CDR3 is TGTGCCAGCAGCTTAGGGAAGGGGGGGAAAGTGAGGGATGAGCAGTTCTTC. Its translation: CASSLGKGGKVRDEQFF.

This clone appeared once. The V call is TRBV9, the J call TRBJ1-1; D is possibly TRBD1 (5 bases). Per germline, CDR1 SGDLS and CDR2 YYNGEE. V lost 0 bases and J lost 4, with 13 bases in between. The CDR3 consists of 15 residues. The CDR3: CASSVGGQGATEAFF. The CDR3 DNA follows: TGTGCCAGCAGCGTAGGGGGCCAGGGTGCCACTGAAGCTTTCTTT.

The chain recombines TRBV7-2 with TRBJ2-2; TRBD1 might be the D (5 bases). Trimming removed 3 bases at V and 4 bases at J, with 18 bases between. Per germline, CDR1 SGHTA and CDR2 FQGNSA. CDR3 length: 17 amino acids. Written as DNA, the CDR3 is TGTGCCAGCAGCTTTAGGGTAGGGGTCCTATCCACCGGGGAGCTGTTTTTT. Translated, it gives CASSFRVGVLSTGELFF.

This rearrangement joins TRBV19 to TRBJ1-5; D possibly corresponds to TRBD1 (6 bases). CDR3 length: 15 residues. Deletions cut 4 bases from V and 9 bases from J, with 19 bases between. The germline V gene encodes CDR1 LNHDA and CDR2 SQIVND (reference sequence). CDR3 sequence: CASSTLLRQGRPQHF. CDR3 coding DNA: TGTGCCAGTAGTACCCTTTTGCGGCAGGGGAGGCCCCAGCATTTT. The variable domain in full, with the rest retrieved from reference TRBV19 and TRBJ1-5, is DGGITQSPKYLFRKEGQNVTLSCEQNLNHDAMYWYRQDPGQGLRLIYYSQIVNDFQKGDIAEGYSVSREKKESFPLTVTSAQKNPTAFYLCASSTLLRQGRPQHFGDGTRLSIL.

This rearrangement joins TRBV6-6 to TRBJ1-1; D is perhaps TRBD1 (6 bases). This CDR3 spans 15 amino acids. V was pared by 2 bases and J by 3 bases, with 13 bases between. The V gene's germline CDR1 is MNHNY and CDR2 SVGAGI (reference sequence). DNA of the CDR3: TGTGCCAGCAGTTACCCACAGGGCAGGGACACTGAAGCTTTCTTT. Translated, it gives CASSYPQGRDTEAFF.

In its sample, this clone was seen once. This chain joins TRBV5-1 and TRBJ2-2; D may be TRBD2 (7 bases). Germline CDR1 reads SGHRS; CDR2 reads YFSETQ. V was cut by 5 bases and J by 1 base, with 12 bases left in between. This CDR3 has 15 residues. The chain's CDR3 is CASRWGGLNTGELFF. As DNA, the CDR3 is TGCGCCAGCAGGTGGGGGGGCCTGAACACCGGGGAGCTGTTTTTT. The entire variable domain, with the rest obtained from reference TRBV5-1 and TRBJ2-2, is as follows: KAGVTQTPRYLIKTRGQQVTLSCSPISGHRSVSWYQQTPGQGLQFLFEYFSETQRNKGNFPGRFSGRQFSNSRSEMNVSTLELGDSALYLCASRWGGLNTGELFFGEGSRLTVL.

The V gene is TRBV5-1, the J gene TRBJ2-7, with 10 bases matching TRBD1. The CDR3 runs 14 residues. The ends lost 4 bases at V and 7 bases at J; junction bases unmatched: 8. Germline CDR1 reads SGHRS; CDR2 reads YFSETQ. In DNA, the CDR3 is TGCGCCAGCAGCGTCGACAGGGGGCTAGGGGAGCAGTACTTC. It codes for CASSVDRGLGEQYF.

V is TRBV5-1 and J is TRBJ1-6, with D maybe TRBD1 (6 bases). Germline loops: CDR1 SGHRS, CDR2 YFSETQ. The CDR3 sequence is 16 residues long. V was pared by 4 bases and J by 9 bases, with 20 bases between. DNA for the CDR3: TGCGCCAGCAGCCCGGGGGGTCGCAAGGGGGGTTCACCCCTCCACTTT. Amino acids: CASSPGGRKGGSPLHF.

The chain links TRBV9 to TRBJ1-1; D unclear. The CDR3 runs 14 residues. Germline V gene lookup returns CDR1 SGDLS and CDR2 YYNGEE. Trimming shortened V by 4 bases and J by 0 bases, and 10 bases separated the two germline ends. CDR3 sequence reads: CASSPRLLNTEAFF. CDR3 in DNA: TGTGCCAGCAGCCCCCGACTCTTGAACACTGAAGCTTTCTTT.

The CDR3 DNA is TGTGCCAGCTTGTGGACGGGAACTTCGAATGAGCAGTTCTTC. Residues: CASLWTGTSNEQFF. The rearrangement links TRBV6-5 to TRBJ2-1, with D possibly TRBD2 on 5 matching bases. The CDR3 sequence is 14 residues long. Germline V gene data show CDR1 as MNHEY and CDR2 as SVGAGI. V was shortened by 8 bases and J by 7 bases, with 18 bases between the two germline ends.

This clone has just a few counts. The chain employs TRBV5-1 and TRBJ2-7, with 10 bases matching TRBD2. The CDR3 extends over 14 amino acids. Germline CDR1 is SGHRS and CDR2 is YFSETQ. V lost 3 bases, J lost 4 bases, and 4 bases stayed unmatched. The CDR3 loop reads CASSSSGSLYEQYF. CDR3 bases: TGCGCCAGCAGCTCTAGCGGGAGTCTATACGAGCAGTACTTC.

The chain employs TRBV9 and TRBJ2-1, with TRBD2 identical over 8 bases. CDR1 and CDR2 (germline): SGDLS, YYNGEE. The CDR3 spans 17 residues. V lost 3 bases and J lost 5; bases outside the gene matches: 13. CDR3 residues: CASSEGFGRGDNNEQFF. For the CDR3, the DNA is TGTGCCAGCAGCGAGGGATTCGGGCGGGGGGATAACAATGAGCAGTTCTTC.

V usage is TRBV12-5 and J usage is TRBJ1-1; 8 bases fit TRBD1. The CDR3 spans 18 residues. V lost 2 bases and J lost 3; bases outside the gene matches: 14. Germline values: CDR1 LGHNT, CDR2 FRNRAP. CDR3 nucleotides: TGTGCTAGTGGTTTGATCTCCCGGACAGGGCAGCAGGACACTGAAGCTTTCTTT. Its translation: CASGLISRTGQQDTEAFF.

The rearrangement uses TRBV6-5 and TRBJ2-7; weak D call: TRBD1 (5 bases). CDR1 and CDR2 from the germline V gene are MNHEY and SVGAGI. Trimming stripped 6 bases from V and 2 bases from J, with 17 bases between. This CDR3 spans 15 amino acids. The CDR3, as DNA: TGTGCCAGCAGCCCCGCGACAGCAACCCCCTACGAGCAGTACTTC. Protein product: CASSPATATPYEQYF.

There are a few counts of this clone. The V gene is TRBV15, the J gene TRBJ2-7, with D possibly being TRBD2 (5 bases). V lost 2 bases and J 2 bases, leaving 13 bases between the germline ends. The CDR3 has 15 amino acids. Germline CDR1 LNHNV, CDR2 YYDKDF (reference sequence). The CDR3 reads CATSRLRGATYEQYF. CDR3 DNA sequence: TGTGCCACCAGCAGACTACGGGGAGCCACCTACGAGCAGTACTTC.

The chain couples TRBV30 to TRBJ2-2; D uncertain. V lost 3 bases, J lost 7 bases, and 12 bases lay in between. Germline CDR1 reads GTSNPN; CDR2 reads SVGIG (reference sequence). This CDR3 has 13 amino acids. The CDR3 reads CAWRNTRSGELFF. CDR3 nucleotides: TGTGCCTGGAGGAATACAAGGAGCGGGGAGCTGTTTTTT.

The rearrangement links TRBV3-1 (or the pseudogene TRBV3-2) to TRBJ2-7; 8 bases fit TRBD2. J gave up 2 bases and V 0 bases, and 6 bases lay outside the gene matches. The CDR3 runs 16 residues. The V gene's germline CDR1 is LGHDT and CDR2 YNNKEL (reference sequence). The CDR3 spells CASSQDSAGAPYEQYF. In DNA, the CDR3 is TGTGCCAGCAGCCAAGATTCAGCGGGGGCCCCCTACGAGCAGTACTTC.

CDR3 protein: CASSLMIAGNEQFF. DNA of the CDR3: TGTGCCAGCAGCTTAATGATAGCGGGGAATGAGCAGTTCTTC. The chain links TRBV7-9 to TRBJ2-1; 8 bases are a match to TRBD2. This CDR3 comprises 14 residues. The V gene end was trimmed by 2 bases and the J gene end by 7 bases; junction bases not matched to a gene: 4. The germline V gene encodes CDR1 SEHNR and CDR2 FQNEAQ (reference sequence).

The sample holds one count of this clone. The chain has TRBV30 and TRBJ1-4, with D possibly matching TRBD1 (5 bases). Deletions cut 3 bases from V and 6 bases from J, with 11 bases between. CDR3 length: 13 amino acids. Germline V gene lookup returns CDR1 GTSNPN and CDR2 SVGIG (reference sequence). CDR3 nucleotides: TGTGCCTGGAGGAAGTCCAGGGATGAAAAACTGTTTTTT. Protein sequence: CAWRKSRDEKLFF.

This chain joins TRBV11-3 and TRBJ2-3, with D possibly matching TRBD1 (5 bases). The germline gives CDR1 SGHNT, CDR2 YENEEA. The CDR3 sequence is 14 residues long. V was cut by 5 bases and J by 0 bases, with 9 bases left in between. The CDR3 region has the DNA TGTGCCAGCAGCACAGGATTTAGCACAGATACGCAGTATTTT. Amino acids: CASSTGFSTDTQYF.

V is TRBV5-1 and J is TRBJ2-3; a possible D gene is TRBD1 (6 bases). Trimming removed 3 bases from V and 0 bases from J, with 8 bases in between. This CDR3 contains 14 residues. Germline V gene lookup returns CDR1 SGHRS and CDR2 YFSETQ. The DNA of the CDR3 is TGCGCCAGCAGCTCCAGGGGAAGCACAGATACGCAGTATTTT. As protein: CASSSRGSTDTQYF. Full variable domain (remainder filled in from reference TRBV5-1 and TRBJ2-3): KAGVTQTPRYLIKTRGQQVTLSCSPISGHRSVSWYQQTPGQGLQFLFEYFSETQRNKGNFPGRFSGRQFSNSRSEMNVSTLELGDSALYLCASSSRGSTDTQYFGPGTRLTVL.

This clone was counted a few times. The chain employs TRBV2 and TRBJ1-1; perhaps TRBD1 as D (5 bases). V shed 3 bases and J shed 2 bases, with 13 bases lying between them. The length of the CDR3 is 15 residues. Germline assignment: CDR1 SNHLY and CDR2 FYNNEI. CDR3 region: CASSDLLTDNTEAFF. CDR3 in DNA: TGTGCCAGCAGTGATTTGTTGACAGACAACACTGAAGCTTTCTTT.

J is TRBJ2-6 and V is TRBV19, with D hard to call. This CDR3 spans 15 amino acids. Germline V gene data show CDR1 as LNHDA and CDR2 as SQIVND (reference sequence). V was clipped by 7 bases and J by 0 bases, with 10 bases between them. The CDR3 sequence is CASKALISGANVLTF. DNA for the CDR3: TGTGCCAGTAAAGCACTCATCTCTGGGGCCAACGTCCTGACTTTC.

V usage is TRBV30 and J usage is TRBJ2-5; 7 nucleotides line up with TRBD1. With 1 base clipped from V and 4 bases from J, the junction kept 9 bases outside the gene matches. This CDR3 contains 15 residues. The germline CDR1 and CDR2 sequences are GTSNPN and SVGIG (reference sequence). The CDR3 spells CAWSDAQGFRETQYF. The CDR3, as DNA: TGTGCCTGGAGTGATGCACAGGGGTTTAGAGAGACCCAGTACTTC.